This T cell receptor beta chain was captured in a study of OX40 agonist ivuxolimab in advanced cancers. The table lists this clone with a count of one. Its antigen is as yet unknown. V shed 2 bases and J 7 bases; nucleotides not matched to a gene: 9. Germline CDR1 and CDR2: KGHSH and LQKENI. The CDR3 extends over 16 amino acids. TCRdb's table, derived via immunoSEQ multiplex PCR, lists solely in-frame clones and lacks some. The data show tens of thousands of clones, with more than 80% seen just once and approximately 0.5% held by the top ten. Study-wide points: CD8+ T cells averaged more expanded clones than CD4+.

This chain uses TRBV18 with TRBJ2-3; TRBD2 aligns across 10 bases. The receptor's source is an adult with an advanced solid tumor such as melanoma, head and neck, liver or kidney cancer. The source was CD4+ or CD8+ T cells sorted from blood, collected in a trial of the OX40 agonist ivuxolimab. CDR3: CASSPTSGDSSYTQYF. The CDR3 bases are TGTGCCAGCTCACCAACTAGCGGGGACTCGAGTTATACGCAGTATTTT.